This T cell receptor (beta chain) appears in the sequencing data of a study of blood T cell repertoires in COVID-19. In the study overall: Researchers got acute and convalescent COVID-19 samples from the United States, Italy and Spain. The cDNA or gDNA used as material had been derived from T cells, B-cell-depleted T cells, or PBMCs.

The CDR3 loop spans 15 amino acids. V lost 2 bases and J 1 base, leaving 7 bases between the germline ends. Looked up from germline, CDR1 is SGDLS and CDR2 is YYNGEE. In the authors' methods: By means of reference gene primer amplification, nucleated cell counts were estimated. Assay: immunoSEQ multiplex PCR; the TCRdb copy retains only in-frame clones and omits some. V, J and clone size derive from that table, while D and trimming were established from the DNA sequence. The sample holds about 280,000 clones, approximately 85% seen once. This TCR was sampled from a man aged 50 to 59 with active or convalescent COVID-19. The V gene is TRBV9, the J gene TRBJ1-6, with D uncertain. Sample: peripheral blood. In nucleotides, the CDR3 is TGTGCCAGCAGCGTCGGGAGATCCTATAATTCACCCCTCCACTTT. Protein sequence: CASSVGRSYNSPLHF.